A selection of T cell receptor beta chains follows, all from one sample in a study of CD8+CD57+ T cells in acquired aplastic anemia. MiXCR was run by TCRdb on the reads, yielding one entry per CDR3 protein. The data contain some 160,000 distinct CDR3 sequences, around half of them seen just once; the ten biggest clones take up around a third. Sample: sorted CD4+, CD8+, or CD8+CD57+ T cells (not recorded which) from PBMCs. These receptors were taken from a human donor with aplastic anemia. CDR3s include the opening cysteine and the closing phenylalanine or tryptophan. A D gene is named only where the DNA matches it firmly. Clone size is shown for a subset of rows, as once, few, many or a class of expanded clone.

abundance,j_gene,v_gene,d_gene,len,CDR3nt,CDR3aa
many,TRBJ1-2,TRBV29-1,NA,15,TGCAGCGTTCCTCCGTCTACGGAGCTTCCAAATGGCTACACCTTC,CSVPPSTELPNGYTF
NA,TRBJ2-7,TRBV19,NA,14,TGTGCCAGTAGAGTGTCGGTCAGCTCCTACGAGCAGTACTTC,CASRVSVSSYEQYF
many,TRBJ2-3,TRBV7-2,NA,16,TGTGCCAGCAGCTTTAGGGTGTTGAGGGCGACAGATACGCAGTATTTT,CASSFRVLRATDTQYF
NA,TRBJ2-1,TRBV10-3,TRBD2,15,TGTGCCATCAGTGAGTCCAAACTAGCGGGAGATGAGCAGTTCTTC,CAISESKLAGDEQFF
few,TRBJ2-7,TRBV20-1,NA,15,TGCAGTGCTAGCCGTTGGGAGGGGGAGTCCTACGAGCAGTACTTC,CSASRWEGESYEQYF
NA,TRBJ1-5,TRBV2,TRBD1,15,TGTGCCAGCGATCGGGGGACAGGGGTCAATCAGCCCCAGCATTTT,CASDRGTGVNQPQHF
many,TRBJ2-7,TRBV6-1,TRBD2,15,TGTGCCAGCATCGCAGGACTAGCGGGGTCCTACGAGCAGTACTTC,CASIAGLAGSYEQYF
few,TRBJ2-7,TRBV14,TRBD1,17,TGTGCCAGCAGCCAAGATAGGAAAGGGGGCCCCCCCTACGAGCAGTACTTC,CASSQDRKGGPPYEQYF
NA,TRBJ1-6,TRBV2,NA,14,TGTGCCAGCAGTGGAGCCTCCAGCGGGTCACCCCTCCACTTT,CASSGASSGSPLHF
NA,TRBJ2-7,TRBV7-6,NA,13,TGTGCCAGCAGCTTATCAGGGGCCTACGAGCAGTACTTC,CASSLSGAYEQYF
many,TRBJ1-5,TRBV6-1,TRBD1,16,TGTGCCAGCAGACTTGGACAGGGCAGTAGCAATCAGCCCCAGCATTTT,CASRLGQGSSNQPQHF
NA,TRBJ1-3,TRBV24-1,NA,15,TGTGCCACCAGTGATCCCCGGGACTCTGGAAACACCATATATTTT,CATSDPRDSGNTIYF
many,TRBJ2-7,TRBV12-3/TRBV12-4,TRBD2,17,TGTGCCAGCAGTCCCTTTTTAAGGGAAGGGACTAGCTACGAGCAGTACTTC,CASSPFLREGTSYEQYF
many,TRBJ1-2,TRBV9,NA,14,TGTGCCAGCAGCGTAGCTAGTGGGTCGGATGGCTACACCTTC,CASSVASGSDGYTF
NA,TRBJ2-7,TRBV19,TRBD1,14,TGTGCCAGTAGTATAGGGGACAGCTCCTACGAGCAGTACTTC,CASSIGDSSYEQYF
few,TRBJ2-7,TRBV27,NA,15,TGTGCCAGCAGTGGGGGGACCGCTACTTTTTACGAGCAGTACTTC,CASSGGTATFYEQYF
few,TRBJ2-5,TRBV19,TRBD1,14,TGTGCCAGCCTAGGGACAGGACCTAGAGAGACCCAGTACTTC,CASLGTGPRETQYF
once,TRBJ1-4,TRBV2,TRBD1,14,TGTGCCAGCAGGAACAGGGGGCGGAGTGAAAAACTGTTTTTT,CASRNRGRSEKLFF
many,TRBJ2-7,TRBV6-1,NA,14,TGTGCCAGCAGTATGGTACGGACGACCTACGAGCAGTACTTC,CASSMVRTTYEQYF
many,TRBJ2-5,TRBV5-5,TRBD2,14,TGTGCCAGCAGCTTGGCCGCGGGAGAAGAGACCCAGTACTTC,CASSLAAGEETQYF
few,TRBJ2-1,TRBV5-4,NA,17,TGTGCCAGCAGCTCTGACAGGCTCCAGAGAAATTACAATGAGCAGTTCTTC,CASSSDRLQRNYNEQFF
NA,TRBJ2-3,TRBV2,TRBD2,15,TGTGCCACTACCCAGACTAGCGGGGGCACAGATACGCAGTATTTT,CATTQTSGGTDTQYF
NA,TRBJ2-1,TRBV28,TRBD2,14,TGTGCCAGCAGTTTAGGGGGAGGGCCAAATGAGCAGTTCTTC,CASSLGGGPNEQFF
many,TRBJ1-4,TRBV12-3/TRBV12-4,NA,12,TGTGCCAGCAGTTTAGAGGCCGAAAGGTTGTTTTTT,CASSLEAERLFF
few,TRBJ1-1,TRBV6-1,TRBD1,14,TGTGCCAGCAGTCTGGGACAGCGACCATCGGAAGCTTTCTTT,CASSLGQRPSEAFF
NA,TRBJ1-5,TRBV7-9,NA,15,TGTGCCAGCAGCTTAGCGAGGTTAGGGAATCAGCCCCAGCATTTT,CASSLARLGNQPQHF
NA,TRBJ2-3,TRBV7-3,TRBD1,17,TGTGCCAGCAGCTTAAGACGTCTCTGGGGACAGACAGATACGCAGTATTTT,CASSLRRLWGQTDTQYF
few,TRBJ2-2,TRBV6-2/TRBV6-3,TRBD2,17,TGTGCCAGCAGTTACCCCGGGGTAGCGGGAGTCAATGGGGAGCTGTTTTTT,CASSYPGVAGVNGELFF
NA,TRBJ1-5,TRBV4-3,NA,16,TGCGCCAGCAGCCAAGATGCCCGCGGGGGCCATCAGCCCCAGCATTTT,CASSQDARGGHQPQHF
NA,TRBJ1-3,TRBV7-9,NA,14,TGTGCCAGCAGCCCGCAGGGCTCTGGAAACACCATATATTTT,CASSPQGSGNTIYF
few,TRBJ2-2,TRBV11-2,NA,16,TGTGCCAGCAGCTCAAGTGGGCACAGACGGGTCGGGGAGCTGTTTTTT,CASSSSGHRRVGELFF
few,TRBJ2-2,TRBV15,TRBD2,17,TGTGCCACCAGCAGAGATTGGACTAGCGGGAGGACCGGGGAGCTGTTTTTT,CATSRDWTSGRTGELFF
many,TRBJ1-3,TRBV10-3,TRBD1,16,TGTGCCATCAGAATCCAGGGACAGGGGGCAGGAAACACCATATATTTT,CAIRIQGQGAGNTIYF
NA,TRBJ2-3,TRBV30,NA,13,TGTGCCTGGACGGTCCTCTGGGGAAATACGCAGTATTTT,CAWTVLWGNTQYF
NA,TRBJ2-7,TRBV20-1,TRBD1,13,TGCAGTGCTACCGGGACAGGGAGAAACGAGCAGTACTTC,CSATGTGRNEQYF
many,TRBJ2-7,TRBV30,NA,13,TGTGCCTGGAGCCCAGGACGGACTTACGAGCAGTACTTC,CAWSPGRTYEQYF
many,TRBJ2-7,TRBV5-6,TRBD1,14,TGTGCCAGCAGGCAATCGACAGGGGTCTACGAGCAGTACTTC,CASRQSTGVYEQYF
NA,TRBJ2-7,TRBV4-2,NA,16,TGTGCCAGCAGCCCCCCCTCAGGGGATTATGAGTACGAGCAGTACTTC,CASSPPSGDYEYEQYF
few,TRBJ2-1,TRBV5-4,NA,15,TGTGCCAGCAGCTTCAGCGGATCCGTATACAATGAGCAGTTCTTC,CASSFSGSVYNEQFF
NA,TRBJ1-6,TRBV12-3/TRBV12-4,NA,15,TGTGCCAGCGGTCCGGGAGGGAGGAGAGGATCACCCCTCCACTTT,CASGPGGRRGSPLHF
NA,TRBJ2-7,TRBV7-2,TRBD2,11,TGTGCCAGCAGCTACGGGGGGAATCAGTACTTC,CASSYGGNQYF
NA,TRBJ2-1,TRBV11-2,NA,18,TGTGCCAGCAGCTTTTCTAGCAAGGGTAGCCCTTCCTACAATGAGCAGTTCTTC,CASSFSSKGSPSYNEQFF
once,TRBJ2-1,TRBV3-1,NA,14,TGTGCCAGCAGCCCAACGACCGGTAGACATGAGCAGTTCTTC,CASSPTTGRHEQFF
many,TRBJ2-5,TRBV20-1,NA,13,TGCAGTGCTTCCGACGATAGCAGGGAGACCCAGTACTTC,CSASDDSRETQYF
many,TRBJ1-2,TRBV7-9,NA,14,TGTGCCAGCAGCCCCACGGAGGGGATCTCTGGCTACACCTTC,CASSPTEGISGYTF
many,TRBJ2-5,TRBV7-9,TRBD1,14,TGTGCCAGCAGTCTGGACAGGGAACAAGAGACCCAGTACTTC,CASSLDREQETQYF
many,TRBJ1-1,TRBV7-9,NA,14,TGTGCCAGCAGCTTAGCGACTGGGAACACTGAAGCTTTCTTT,CASSLATGNTEAFF
NA,TRBJ1-4,TRBV6-5,NA,16,TGTGCCAGCAGTTACTACCAGACTTCAACTAATGAAAAACTGTTTTTT,CASSYYQTSTNEKLFF
few,TRBJ1-5,TRBV4-2,NA,16,TGTGCCAGCAGCCTACAACAAGGCGATTTCAATCAGCCCCAGCATTTT,CASSLQQGDFNQPQHF
NA,TRBJ2-1,TRBV10-3,TRBD2,16,TGTGCCATCAGTGAAGGACTAGCGGCTCCCTACAATGAGCAGTTCTTC,CAISEGLAAPYNEQFF
NA,TRBJ1-6,TRBV19,TRBD1,13,TGTGCCAGTAAGGACAGGGTTGGCTCACCCCTCCACTTT,CASKDRVGSPLHF
few,TRBJ1-2,TRBV9,NA,11,TGTGCCAGCAGCTCCCCTGACGGCTGCGCCTTC,CASSSPDGCAF
NA,TRBJ2-7,TRBV29-1,NA,13,TGCAGCGTCAACCGGGACGGCAACTACGAGCAGTACTTC,CSVNRDGNYEQYF
NA,TRBJ2-5,TRBV24-1,NA,11,TGTGCCACCAGTGAACAGGAGACCCAGTACTTC,CATSEQETQYF
NA,TRBJ2-1,TRBV7-3,NA,13,TGTGCCAGCAGCTTAAAAGGGATAAATGAGCAGTTCTTC,CASSLKGINEQFF